The text below deals with one TCR beta chain. What it binds is unknown. This sample is part of a study of CD8+CD57+ T cells in acquired aplastic anemia. Germline CDR1 is MGHDK and CDR2 is SYGVNS. Trimming cost V 6 bases and J 6 bases, with 15 bases left between them. There are 14 residues in the CDR3. TCR beta VDJ combinations and CDR3 sequences were profiled from genomic DNA. TCRdb used MiXCR to reprocess the reads, holding one entry per CDR3 protein. The sample includes around 120,000 distinct CDR3 sequences, approximately 36% seen only once; the top ten take about 2.4%. Patients picked for sequencing had shown CD8+CD57+ cell expansion detected by flow cytometry. Untreated patients provided the blood samples, with no therapy given before sampling. Points from the study as a whole: There were some 27 CD8+ CDR3 sequences that occurred in both patients and controls.

The sequenced material came from sorted CD4+, CD8+, or CD8+CD57+ T cells (not recorded which) from PBMCs. The receptor comes from a human donor with aplastic anemia. The chain is built from TRBV25-1 and TRBJ1-5; D may be TRBD1 (6 bases). This CDR3 is CASSEGGAPQPQHF. In DNA form, the CDR3 reads TGTGCCAGCAGCGAAGGGGGGGCCCCTCAGCCCCAGCATTTT.